This TCR beta chain was recovered during a study of cytomegalovirus exposure and HLA in healthy donors. The overall study: Previous work identified roughly 120 million unique TCR beta sequences from around 180 million T cells.

The ends were cut back, 5 bases at V and 0 bases at J, with 12 bases in the middle. The length of the CDR3 is 14 residues. In germline, CDR1 is GTSNPN, CDR2 SVGIG (reference sequence). A single count supports this clone. Its antigen remains unknown. General observations from the study: Accurate prediction of most subjects' HLA-A and HLA-B alleles from TCR beta sequences was reported. The authors listed about 170 TCR beta chains as cytomegalovirus-associated.

The PCR contained 60 Vbeta and 13 Jbeta primers. The protocol was immunoSEQ multiplex PCR, while the TCRdb copy is restricted to in-frame clones and leaves out a portion. The sample records about 100,000 clones, around 75% being singletons. The TCR originated in a male donor in good health and CMV-seropositive. This chain connects TRBV30 to TRBJ2-3; D remains ambiguous. The sequencing input was PBMCs. CDR3 residues: CAWRSAASTDTQYF. The CDR3 nucleotides read TGTGCCTGGCGCAGCGCTGCTAGCACAGATACGCAGTATTTT.